This passage covers 17 T cell receptor beta chains from one sample sequenced in a study of Graves' ophthalmopathy and Graves' hyperthyroidism. Amplification targeted the TCR beta CDR3 regions, with RNA transcripts as the source material. In the first round, RT-PCR was carried out with HTBI primers, and a multiplex PCR formed the second round. TCRdb re-called the multiplex PCR reads with MiXCR, one entry per CDR3 protein. The sample holds roughly 610,000 distinct CDR3 sequences, approximately 22% seen once. The sequenced sample was peripheral blood. These TCRs come from a woman in her late teens or twenties with stable Graves' hyperthyroidism. Some clones in this sample may be carry-over from other donors' samples.

At least ten counts were recorded for this clonotype. Just one base apart from a much larger clone, this may be a read error. Here the CDR3 omits its conserved ending phenylalanine or tryptophan, so a read error is the likely source. The rearrangement uses TRBV7-8 and TRBJ2-7; D is perhaps TRBD1 (6 bases). Germline CDR1 and CDR2: SGHVS and FQNEAQ. With 5 bases removed from V and 2 bases from J, the gap between germline ends came to 10 bases. The CDR3 has 13 residues. This chain's CDR3 is CASSTRDTYEQYL. CDR3 DNA sequence: TGTGCCAGCAGCACCCGGGACACCTACGAGCAGTACCTC.

This clonotype appeared many times. The rearrangement links TRBV7-3 to TRBJ1-1; possible D gene TRBD1, 5 bases. CDR1 SGHTA and CDR2 FQGTGA come from the germline V gene. Trimming removed 5 bases at V and 1 base at J, with 8 bases between. The CDR3 contains 13 residues. This CDR3 reads CASSHGQNTEAFF. In DNA, the CDR3 is TGTGCCAGCAGCCATGGACAGAACACTGAAGCTTTCTTT.

J is TRBJ1-6 and V is TRBV30; D is unclear. Germline V lookup: CDR1 GTSNPN, CDR2 SVGIG (reference sequence). Trimming removed 3 bases from V and 5 bases from J, with 11 bases in between. The CDR3 length is 14 residues. In DNA form, the CDR3 reads TGTGCCTGGAGCCCCCGAGCGGATAATTCACCCCTCCACTTT. This codes for CAWSPRADNSPLHF.

In nucleotides, the CDR3 is TGTGCCAGCAGCGCCACGACAGAGCCTAACACTGAAGCTTTCTTT. As protein: CASSATTEPNTEAFF. The gene calls are TRBV9 and TRBJ1-1, with a tentative D call TRBD1 (5 bases). Germline V CDR1 and CDR2: SGDLS, YYNGEE. V lost 3 bases and J lost 2, with 14 bases in between. The CDR3 consists of 15 residues.

This clonotype has a handful of counts. The J gene is TRBJ2-2, the V gene TRBV6-5, with 10 bases that match TRBD1. The CDR3 is made up of 16 amino acids. Germline V gene data show CDR1 as MNHEY and CDR2 as SVGAGI. The V and J ends lost 4 bases and 5 bases, in that order; junction bases with no gene match: 7. The CDR3 is CASSFFGTGATGELFF. The CDR3 coding sequence is TGTGCCAGCAGTTTCTTCGGGACAGGGGCAACCGGGGAGCTGTTTTTT.

This clonotype has ten or more counts. V is TRBV28 and J is TRBJ1-5; TRBD1 is a possible D gene (6 bases). The CDR3 spans 16 residues. The germline gives CDR1 MDHEN, CDR2 SYDVKM. V lost 5 bases and J lost 0, with 14 bases in between. CDR3: CASSRGTPYSNQPQHF. The CDR3 nucleotides are TGTGCCAGCAGTCGAGGGACACCATATAGCAATCAGCCCCAGCATTTT.

This clonotype was seen many times. The chain has TRBV7-6 and TRBJ1-5; 7 bases agree with TRBD1. The CDR3 contains 15 residues. V shed 0 bases, J shed 7 bases, and the junction held 6 bases outside the gene matches. Germline V gives CDR1 SGHVS, CDR2 FNYEAQ. Here the CDR3 reads CASSLANGRGQPQHF. CDR3 in DNA: TGTGCCAGCAGCTTAGCGAACGGCAGGGGGCAGCCCCAGCATTTT.

This clonotype was seen only a few times. CDR3 loop: CASSLEDRPSYGYTF. The CDR3 DNA sequence: TGCGCCAGCAGCTTGGAGGACAGACCTTCTTATGGCTACACCTTC. This chain joins TRBV5-1 and TRBJ1-2; TRBD1 is a possible D gene (6 bases). The ends were cut back, 0 bases at V and 5 bases at J, with 14 bases in the middle. Germline-derived CDR1 and CDR2 are SGHRS and YFSETQ. This CDR3 is built from 15 residues.

The chain carries TRBV12-3 or TRBV12-4 and TRBJ1-6; the match to TRBD1 covers 8 bases. CDR3 length equals 15 residues. With V trimmed by 4 bases and J by 9 bases, 8 bases remained unmatched. CDR3 residues: CASSYGDRSTSPLHF. In nucleotides, the CDR3 is TGTGCCAGCAGTTATGGGGACAGGAGTACTTCACCCCTCCACTTT.

This clonotype was recorded many times. V usage is TRBV12-3 or TRBV12-4 and J usage is TRBJ2-2; D not certain. Trimming took 8 bases from V and 4 from J, leaving 8 bases between them. The CDR3 consists of 12 residues. The CDR3 coding sequence is TGTGCCAGCGTCTTCGGCACCGGGGAGCTGTTTTTT. The encoded protein is CASVFGTGELFF.

The table lists this clonotype with a few counts. The chain carries TRBV5-1 and TRBJ1-6; unclear D gene. The V and J ends lost 1 base and 8 bases respectively, with 13 bases between them. The CDR3 is 15 amino acids. Germline lookup yields CDR1 SGHRS and CDR2 YFSETQ. CDR3 sequence reads: CASSLSPQRDSPLHF. CDR3 nucleotides: TGCGCCAGCAGCTTGTCTCCACAGAGGGATTCACCCCTCCACTTT.

This clonotype was counted ten times or more. Written as DNA, the CDR3 is TGTGCCAGCACCTTATCACGGGGCAATCAGCCCCAGCATTTT. Its protein is CASTLSRGNQPQHF. The chain combines TRBV2 with TRBJ1-5; D call uncertain. The CDR3 sequence is 14 residues long. Trimming stripped 7 bases from V and 2 bases from J, with 12 bases between. Germline loops: CDR1 SNHLY, CDR2 FYNNEI.

This chain connects TRBV20-1 to TRBJ2-7, with D possibly matching TRBD1 (6 bases). Trimming took off 4 bases at V and 0 bases at J, with 19 bases between the two ends. This CDR3 spans 16 amino acids. CDR1 DFQATT and CDR2 SNEGSKA come from the germline V gene (reference sequence). The CDR3 protein is CSAIPVPRTVSYEQYF. The DNA for the CDR3 is TGCAGTGCTATTCCAGTACCACGGACAGTCTCCTACGAGCAGTACTTC.

The genes are TRBV6-5 and TRBJ1-2; perhaps TRBD1 as D (5 bases). The V gene lost 2 bases and the J gene lost 2 bases, with 12 bases spanning the gap. The CDR3 totals 15 residues. The germline gives CDR1 MNHEY, CDR2 SVGAGI. CDR3 sequence reads: CASSYIRDRNYGYTF. The CDR3 DNA reads TGTGCCAGCAGTTACATCAGGGATAGGAACTATGGCTACACCTTC.

This clonotype was seen many times. The chain uses TRBV2 and TRBJ2-7; D unclear. V shed 2 bases and J shed 5 bases, with 13 bases lying between them. CDR3 size: 14 residues. The germline V gene has CDR1 SNHLY and CDR2 FYNNEI. The CDR3 DNA follows: TGTGCCAGCAGTGAACTCGGCAGTAATAACGAGCAGTACTTC. Translated: CASSELGSNNEQYF. The full variable domain, rest sourced from reference TRBV2 and TRBJ2-7, is EPEVTQTPSHQVTQMGQEVILRCVPISNHLYFYWYRQILGQKVEFLVSFYNNEISEKSEIFDDQFSVERPDGSNFTLKIRSTKLEDSAMYFCASSELGSNNEQYFGPGTRLTVT.

This clonotype was seen ten or more times. V and J are TRBV6-2 or TRBV6-3 and TRBJ1-1; D uncertain. V shed 2 bases and J shed 6 bases, with 10 bases lying between them. CDR1 and CDR2 (germline): MNHEY, SVGEGT. The CDR3 sequence is 13 residues long. The CDR3 region has the DNA TGTGCCAGCAGTTACGCGGGTATCGCTGAAGCTTTCTTT. As protein: CASSYAGIAEAFF.

Concerning this clonotype: This may arise from a read error, as a much more abundant clone is one base away. The V call is TRBV20-1, the J call TRBJ2-7; no definite D call. From germline, CDR1 is DFQATT and CDR2 SNEGSKA (reference sequence). V was shortened by 6 bases and J by 1 base, with 4 bases between the two germline ends. The CDR3 has 10 amino acids. The CDR3 sequence is CSAQSYEQYF. The CDR3 bases are TGCAGTGCCCAATCCTACGAGCAGTACTTC.